The clone carrying this T cell receptor beta chain was seen just once. Its specificity is not known. A junction end diverges from the germline sequence, so it may reflect a read error. Per germline, CDR1 MDHEN and CDR2 SYDVKM. CDR3 length: 12 amino acids. The data are from a study of shared clonotypes between healthy human individuals. Notes on the study in general: Blood alone was sampled, and tissue repertoires likely differ.

An assay was performed, and its level was deep. Here immunoSEQ multiplex PCR was the method, and the copy in TCRdb shows in-frame clones only, minus some. The sample lists about 1.1 million clones; roughly 74% were seen once. CD45RA-negative memory and CD45RA+ naive subsets were split from the CD4+ cells. The sequencing input was memory CD4+ T cells from PBMCs. Subset indicated: CD45RA-negative fraction. This clonotype originated in a man between 18 and 29 years old in good health. Some clones in this sample may be carry-over from other donors' samples. The J gene is TRBJ2-1, the V gene TRBV28, with TRBD2 identical over 11 bases. The CDR3 sequence is CASSISGRACVF. The CDR3 DNA follows: TGTGCCAGCAGTATTAGCGGGAGGGCCTGTGTCTTC.